This T cell receptor beta chain was captured in a study of immune evolution from preneoplasia to lung adenocarcinoma. Study-wide background: HLA loss of heterozygosity: under 7.5% AIS, about 15% MIA, approximately 31% ADC, none AAH.

Study-wide findings and caveats: Normal lung had the highest top T cell clone frequencies.

This clone turned up a few times. Its specificity is not known. The CDR3 totals 15 residues. After removal of 5 bases from V and 8 bases from J, the junction contained 13 bases not matched to a gene. CDR1 and CDR2 from the germline V gene are MNHEY and SMNVEV (reference sequence). Histologic diagnosis was independently verified by two lung pathologists. The data were produced by immunoSEQ multiplex PCR, yet TCRdb's version contains in-frame clones alone and is incomplete. This table has 3,500 to 4,000 clones, roughly four fifths appearing once. This chain links TRBV27 with TRBJ1-2, with 8 bases that match TRBD1. Sequencing input: FFPE minimally invasive lung adenocarcinoma tissue. The receptor comes from a person aged 65-85 years with lung adenocarcinoma. In DNA form, the CDR3 reads TGTGCCAGCAGTCCGGCGGGTCCAGGGGGCATAGGCTACACCTTC. This gives the protein CASSPAGPGGIGYTF.